This TCR beta chain derives from a study of T-cell memory formation after mild COVID-19. Study-level results: From day 15 to 85, contracting clones were balanced between CD4 and CD8, whereas later expanders leaned toward CD4+. Some clones that responded were present in memory (sampled pre-infection), which suggests cross-reactive memory joined.

CDR1 is DFQATT and CDR2 is SNEGSKA in the germline V gene (reference sequence). The trim removed 5 bases at V and 2 bases at J, leaving 9 bases unmatched. The CDR3 is made up of 15 amino acids. Barcoded TCR alpha and TCR beta cDNA libraries with UMIs came from 5'RACE using constant-segment primers. In TCRdb, the 5' RACE reads were re-called with MiXCR into one record per CDR3 protein. The table includes 250,000 to 300,000 distinct CDR3 sequences, around 15% detected once. This clonotype was seen more than once but under ten times. What it recognizes is unknown. The receptor's source is a man between 18 and 35 years old who had mild COVID-19 (a few samples of this study predate the infection). Cell type and time point are not known. The chain links TRBV20-1 to TRBJ2-3; TRBD1 matches 8 bases. Material: PBMCs or a T cell subset sorted from them (not recorded which). The CDR3 DNA is TGCAGTGCTGTACAGGGGGGACGAATCACAGATACGCAGTATTTT. Protein sequence: CSAVQGGRITDTQYF.